This T cell receptor beta chain was identified in a study of graft-versus-host responses after intestinal transplantation. Background on the study: Every recipient had anti-thymocyte globulin induction and around 3 years of tacrolimus plus steroids. Whole-study results and caveats: Investigators detected GvH clones in recipient marrow, with some emerging earlier in ileum or blood.

The length of the CDR3 is 13 residues. Clones were sequenced by immunoSEQ multiplex PCR, and TCRdb holds only the in-frame ones, with some missing. The sample shows roughly 120,000 clones, approximately 92% of them seen only once. Concerning this clone itself: No antigen is known for it.

The chain uses TRBV21-1 and TRBJ1-2. TRBV21-1 is marked as a pseudogene. The sequenced sample was unstimulated CD4+ T cells sorted from spleen or lymph node cells, obtained before intestinal transplant. The receptor was isolated from a human donor who received an intestinal transplant. The CDR3 DNA sequence: TGTGCCAGCAGCACAACAAGGCTCTATGGCTACACCTTC. Amino acid sequence: CASSTTRLYGYTF.